This TCR beta chain was identified in a study of cytotoxic CD8 clonotypes in ibrutinib-treated CLL. Germline V CDR1 and CDR2: MNHEY, SVGAGI. The CDR3 consists of 15 residues. V was cut by 5 bases and J by 4 bases, with 14 bases left in between. The study, taken as a whole, reports: With treatment, public clonotypes, which were uncommon, either contracted or remained stable. Clonality, elevated at ibrutinib response, dropped back toward baseline at progression.

Cryopreserved PBMCs were the source of approximately 2 micrograms of genomic DNA, which went to TCR beta libraries. This clone was detected a few times. The antigen is undetermined. Here immunoSEQ multiplex PCR was the method, and the copy in TCRdb shows in-frame clones only, minus some. The table lists 65,000 to 90,000 clones, roughly 83% of them singletons, with about 36% in the top ten. The origin of this receptor is a human donor with chronic lymphocytic leukemia. The specimen comprised PBMCs, sampled after 24 months of ibrutinib treatment. This chain connects TRBV6-5 to TRBJ2-2; perhaps TRBD1 as D (6 bases). The chain's CDR3 is CASSRQEYGTGELFF. CDR3 nucleotides: TGTGCCAGCAGTAGACAGGAGTATGGCACCGGGGAGCTGTTTTTT.